Listed here is a single TCR beta chain. Its cognate antigen is unknown. There are 14 residues in the CDR3. Germline lookup yields CDR1 ENHRY and CDR2 SYGVKD. Between the trimmed V and J ends, which lost 3 bases and 0 bases, there was a span of 9 bases. By way of CD45RO/CCR7/CD25/CD127/CD95/CD27, the CD4+ regulatory, stem cell-like memory, central memory and naive cells were sorted. This record belongs to a study of beta chain features in type 1 diabetes. Whole-study findings and limits: Within patients, naive, central memory and Treg TCRB repertoires seemed more similar than within healthy donors. Among all four CD4+ subsets, Type 1 diabetes patients had TCRB CDR3s that were moderately but significantly shorter. The cDNA sequencing approach could over-represent high-TCR-expressing cells.

Every isolated RNA sample was fully reverse transcribed, so sequencing captured expressed TCRB transcripts. Clones were read by immunoSEQ multiplex PCR, and TCRdb kept only the in-frame ones, dropping some. Seen here are around 710,000 clones, around 12% observed once, and the top ten hold more than 0.095%. The material sequenced was naive CD4+ T cells from blood. This TCR came from a man under 40 with type 1 diabetes. The chain couples TRBV10-3 to TRBJ2-7, with D perhaps TRBD1 (5 bases). The CDR3 DNA follows: TGTGCCATCAGTGATGGCAGGGACTCCTACGAGCAGTACTTC. Translated, it gives CAISDGRDSYEQYF.